This T cell receptor (beta chain) was recorded in a study of blood T cell repertoires in COVID-19. Looking at the study overall: Acute and convalescent COVID-19 specimens originated in the United States, Italy and Spain. The cDNA or gDNA used as material had been derived from T cells, B-cell-depleted T cells, or PBMCs.

Germline trimming cut 7 bases from V and 0 bases from J; bases unmatched to any gene: 7. The CDR3 sequence is 15 residues long. The germline CDR1 and CDR2 sequences are MNHEY and SMNVEV (reference sequence). Under the authors' procedure: Amplification from reference gene primers served as the basis for estimated nucleated cell counts. Sequencing was performed with immunoSEQ multiplex PCR; in TCRdb, only in-frame clones are kept and a portion is missing. The V and J calls and the clone size are those of that table, but D and trimming were determined from the DNA. The profile shows about 140,000 clones, less than 90% of them singletons. The Seattle patients, enrolled during active infection, were followed longitudinally.

The sequencing input was peripheral blood. The chain has TRBV27 and TRBJ2-7; 9 bases line up with TRBD2. The TCR sequence derives from a man aged 25-45 years with COVID-19, enrolled during active disease. DNA for the CDR3: TGTGCCAGCATCGACCTAGCGGGACCCTCCTACGAGCAGTACTTC. Its translation is CASIDLAGPSYEQYF.